What follows are 20 T cell receptor beta chains derived from one specimen sequenced in a study of CD8+CD57+ T cells in acquired aplastic anemia. Genomic DNA constituted the template upon which TCR beta VDJ and CDR3 profiling was performed. TCRdb redid the calling of the reads with MiXCR, one entry per CDR3 protein. The sample lists around 160,000 distinct CDR3 sequences, around 48% occurring once. Only patients with CD8+CD57+ cell expansion on flow cytometry were chosen for sequencing. Material: sorted CD4+, CD8+, or CD8+CD57+ T cells (not recorded which) from PBMCs. Receptors were obtained from a human donor with aplastic anemia.

This clonotype was found many times. V and J are TRBV19 and TRBJ2-5; D not certain. The ends were cut back, 2 bases at V and 4 bases at J, with 11 bases in the middle. The CDR3 sequence is 14 residues long. Germline V CDR1 and CDR2: LNHDA, SQIVND (reference sequence). CDR3 loop: CASSISGLGETQYF. The CDR3 coding sequence is TGTGCCAGTAGTATATCTGGATTAGGAGAGACCCAGTACTTC.

The table lists this clonotype with many counts. This sequence joins TRBV5-1 and TRBJ1-5, with 8 nucleotides matching TRBD1. The J segment lost 0 bases and the V segment lost 4 bases, leaving 9 bases of the junction unmatched. This CDR3 region has 17 residues. Germline assignment: CDR1 SGHRS and CDR2 YFSETQ. The CDR3 here is CASSPGQDFYSNQPQHF. For the CDR3, the DNA is TGCGCCAGCAGCCCGGGACAGGACTTCTATAGCAATCAGCCCCAGCATTTT.

This clonotype appeared a few times. The V gene is TRBV15, the J gene TRBJ2-5; 7 bases agree with TRBD2. The germline V gene encodes CDR1 LNHNV and CDR2 YYDKDF (reference sequence). The V and J ends lost 4 bases and 4 bases, in that order; junction bases with no gene match: 9. The CDR3 contains 15 residues. CDR3: CATSKGRGSGETQYF. The CDR3 coding sequence is TGTGCCACCAGCAAAGGGCGCGGGAGTGGAGAGACCCAGTACTTC.

This clonotype was observed many times. The chain joins TRBV5-1 to TRBJ2-3; weak D call: TRBD2 (6 bases). Trimming shortened V by 3 bases and J by 1 base, and 9 bases separated the two germline ends. This CDR3 spans 14 amino acids. Germline V lookup: CDR1 SGHRS, CDR2 YFSETQ. The CDR3 sequence: CASSWGLGTDTQYF. CDR3 DNA: TGCGCCAGCAGCTGGGGACTTGGCACAGATACGCAGTATTTT.

The chain uses TRBV4-1 and TRBJ2-5; D is perhaps TRBD2 (5 bases). Trimming left V 0 bases short and J 7 bases short, with 15 bases between. Looked up from germline, CDR1 is MGHRA and CDR2 is YSYEKL. CDR3 length equals 15 residues. DNA for the CDR3: TGCGCCAGCAGCCAAGATCGCTGGGAGTCGGGGACCCAGTACTTC. This translates into CASSQDRWESGTQYF.

The J gene is TRBJ2-1, the V gene TRBV10-2; TRBD2 matches 10 bases. With V trimmed by 6 bases and J by 2 bases, 10 bases remained unmatched. The CDR3 is made up of 17 amino acids. CDR1 and CDR2 (germline): WSHSY, SAAADI. This chain's CDR3 is CASSEELAGFPYNEQFF. The CDR3 nucleotides are TGCGCCAGCAGCGAAGAACTAGCGGGATTCCCCTACAATGAGCAGTTCTTC.

There are many counts of this clonotype. The genes are TRBV7-3 and TRBJ2-3; TRBD2 agrees at 8 bases. The germline gives CDR1 SGHTA, CDR2 FQGTGA. V trimming: 3 bases; J trimming: 1 base; junction bases outside the gene matches: 9. The CDR3 sequence is 17 residues long. The CDR3 DNA reads as TGTGCCAGCAGCTTGGGCCTCGGGAGGGCCGGCACAGATACGCAGTATTTT. As protein: CASSLGLGRAGTDTQYF. The entire variable domain, with the rest obtained from reference TRBV7-3 and TRBJ2-3, is as follows: GAGVSQTPSNKVTEKGKYVELRCDPISGHTALYWYRQSLGQGPEFLIYFQGTGAADDSGLPNDRFFAVRPEGSVSTLKIQRTERGDSAVYLCASSLGLGRAGTDTQYFGPGTRLTVL.

Only one count was recorded for this clonotype. The chain is built from TRBV20-1 and TRBJ1-2, with 7 bases that match TRBD1. The CDR3 has 13 residues. The V gene end was trimmed by 7 bases and the J gene end by 5 bases; junction bases not matched to a gene: 10. Germline CDR1 DFQATT, CDR2 SNEGSKA (reference sequence). CDR3 loop: CSVRDRTLYGYTF. CDR3 bases: TGCAGTGTTCGGGACAGAACCCTTTATGGCTACACCTTC.

V and J are TRBV12-3 or TRBV12-4 and TRBJ2-7; 10 positions match TRBD2. The end of the DNA aligns better with TRBJ2-1, so the J call may be wrong. There are 16 residues in the CDR3. The CDR3: CASGLSAGGPSNEQFF. CDR3 coding DNA: TGTGCCAGCGGCCTTTCAGCGGGAGGGCCGAGTAATGAGCAGTTCTTC.

The chain carries TRBV6-9 and TRBJ2-1; the D is unclear. Germline V gene data show CDR1 as MNHGY and CDR2 as SVAAGI. The CDR3 loop spans 12 amino acids. V was clipped by 2 bases and J by 8 bases, with 7 bases between them. Written as DNA, the CDR3 is TGTGCCAGCAGTTATCTCCCCGATGAGCAGTTCTTC. This gives the protein CASSYLPDEQFF.

For this clonotype: A read error may explain this, as a much larger clone is one base away. The V gene is TRBV12-5, the J gene TRBJ2-7; D call uncertain. The CDR3 contains 12 residues. Trimming pared 5 bases from V and 1 base from J, leaving 6 bases between. The germline CDR1 and CDR2 sequences are LGHNT and FRNRAP. CDR3 region: CASGLESYEQYF. In DNA form, the CDR3 reads TGTGCTAGTGGTCTCGAGTCCTACGAGCAGTACTTC.

V is TRBV10-2 and J is TRBJ2-5; D remains ambiguous. CDR3 length equals 16 residues. Trimming removed 2 bases at V and 1 base at J, with 14 bases between. The V gene's germline CDR1 is WSHSY and CDR2 SAAADI. CDR3 amino acids: CASSEPSLGFQETQYF. The CDR3 nucleotides are TGCGCCAGCAGTGAGCCGAGTTTAGGCTTCCAAGAGACCCAGTACTTC.

The chain joins TRBV19 to TRBJ1-3, with D uncertain. V was shortened by 0 bases and J by 1 base, with 4 bases between the two germline ends. Germline loops: CDR1 LNHDA, CDR2 SQIVND (reference sequence). The CDR3 runs to 14 residues. CDR3 bases: TGTGCCAGTAGTATAGACACGTCTGGAAACACCATATATTTT. Protein: CASSIDTSGNTIYF. The variable domain in full, completed from reference TRBV19 and TRBJ1-3, reads DGGITQSPKYLFRKEGQNVTLSCEQNLNHDAMYWYRQDPGQGLRLIYYSQIVNDFQKGDIAEGYSVSREKKESFPLTVTSAQKNPTAFYLCASSIDTSGNTIYFGEGSWLTVV.

This clonotype was detected ten times or more. V gene TRBV7-8 combines with J gene TRBJ2-1; no clear D. CDR3 length equals 13 residues. Trimming stripped 5 bases from V and 2 bases from J, with 7 bases between. CDR1 SGHVS and CDR2 FQNEAQ come from the germline V gene. CDR3 amino acids: CASSAPTYNEQFF. CDR3 DNA: TGTGCCAGCAGCGCCCCGACCTACAATGAGCAGTTCTTC.

Turning to this clonotype: A single base separates this from a much larger clone, so it may be a read error. CDR3 nucleotides: TGTGCCAGCAGCACCAAGACAGATTCTAATTCACCCCTCCACTTT. Its protein is CASSTKTDSNSPLHF. The rearrangement joins TRBV5-6 to TRBJ1-6, with D maybe TRBD1 (5 bases). V lost 4 bases and J lost 6, with 14 bases in between. Germline V gene data show CDR1 as SGHDT and CDR2 as YYEEEE. The CDR3 contains 15 residues.

This clonotype has a count of ten or more. This sequence joins TRBV2 and TRBJ1-4; a weak D match, TRBD1 (5 bases). This CDR3 is 14 amino acids long. V gave up 7 bases and J gave up 4 bases, with 13 bases separating them. Germline V gene sequence: CDR1 SNHLY, CDR2 FYNNEI. CDR3 DNA: TGTGCCAGCAATGAGGGGCGGCTTAATGAAAAACTGTTTTTT. Amino acid sequence: CASNEGRLNEKLFF.

This sequence joins TRBV2 and TRBJ2-5; TRBD1 is a possible D gene (6 bases). V lost 2 bases, J lost 7 bases, and 14 bases lay in between. The length of the CDR3 is 14 residues. Germline assignment: CDR1 SNHLY and CDR2 FYNNEI. CDR3 loop: CASSEMGAGGTQYF. Here the CDR3 DNA reads TGTGCCAGCAGTGAAATGGGGGCAGGAGGGACCCAGTACTTC.

V and J are TRBV12-3 or TRBV12-4 and TRBJ1-6; 7 positions match TRBD1. The J segment lost 9 bases and the V segment lost 5 bases, leaving 7 bases of the junction unmatched. CDR3 length: 14 residues. This CDR3 is CASSRDREASPLHF. CDR3 nucleotides: TGTGCCAGCAGTCGAGACAGGGAGGCTTCACCCCTCCACTTT.

Concerning this clonotype: This may arise from a read error, as a much more abundant clone is one base away. The chain employs TRBV5-1 and TRBJ1-1; D is unclear. Germline V CDR1 and CDR2: SGHRS, YFSETQ. The CDR3 has 15 amino acids. CDR3 residues: CASGLDGRTNTEAFF. The CDR3 DNA is TGCGCCAGCGGCTTGGATGGCAGGACGAACACTGAAGCTTTCTTT.

V usage is TRBV6-1 and J usage is TRBJ2-2; 7 bases agree with TRBD1. CDR1 and CDR2 from the germline V gene are MNHNS and SASEGT. The CDR3 is made up of 15 amino acids. The junction had 7 bases not matched to a gene; V was cut back by 3 bases and J by 6 bases. The CDR3 reads CASSDRDRRPGELFF. CDR3 nucleotide sequence: TGTGCCAGCAGTGACCGGGACAGACGGCCCGGGGAGCTGTTTTTT.